This paragraph covers one TCR beta chain sequence. The CDR3 is 16 amino acids. The germline V gene has CDR1 LGHNA and CDR2 YNFKEQ. The V end was cut by 0 bases, the J end by 4 bases, with 15 bases between. The data are from a study of blood T cell repertoires in COVID-19. As for the study in general: The United States, Italy and Spain were the sources of the acute and convalescent COVID-19 samples. From T cells, B-cell-depleted T cells, or PBMCs came the material, which was cDNA or gDNA.

Per the authors' pipeline: Estimation of nucleated cell counts relied on the amplification of reference gene primers. Here immunoSEQ multiplex PCR was the method, and the copy in TCRdb shows in-frame clones only, minus some. The DNA was the basis for D and trimming; V, J and clone size are from that table. This repertoire shows around 240,000 clones, around 84% found once; its top ten account for under 1.5%. The sequenced sample was peripheral blood. The rearrangement links TRBV4-2 to TRBJ1-2; TRBD1 is a possible D gene (6 bases). The receptor comes from a woman aged 40 to 49 who had recovered from COVID-19. The DNA for the CDR3 is TGTGCCAGCAGCCAAGATTTGACAGGCCTTATCTATGGCTACACCTTC. Translation gives CASSQDLTGLIYGYTF.